These T cell receptor beta chains were read from a single sample in a study of blood T cell repertoires in COVID-19. Measured with immunoSEQ multiplex PCR; TCRdb has only the in-frame clones, and not every one. The top ten hold under 5% of the sample, which has just over 75,000 clones, around nine tenths seen once. Sequenced: peripheral blood. Source of these receptors: a woman of 80 years or more with active or convalescent COVID-19. CDR3s include the opening cysteine and the closing phenylalanine or tryptophan. The D gene is left open where the match is weak. For some rows the clone size is stated as once, few or many, or as a class when expanded; others skip it.

NA	NA	TRBV6-2/TRBV6-3	TRBJ1-3	CASSDRRLSGNTIYF	TGTGCCAGCAGCGACAGGCGACTCTCTGGAAACACCATATATTTT
few	TRBD1	TRBV18	TRBJ2-1	CASLPGQGAHEQFF	TGTGCCAGCTTACCGGGACAGGGGGCGCATGAGCAGTTCTTC
NA	TRBD1	TRBV6-5	TRBJ1-2	CASSYGTGGRGYTF	TGTGCCAGCAGTTACGGGACAGGGGGCCGGGGCTACACCTTC
once	NA	TRBV5-8	TRBJ2-1	CASSQWGDSEFF	TGTGCCAGCAGCCAGTGGGGGGACTCGGAGTTCTTC
once	NA	TRBV15	TRBJ2-5	CATSEGGETQYF	TGTGCCACTTCTGAGGGAGGAGAGACCCAGTACTTC
NA	TRBD1	TRBV3-1/TRBV3-2	TRBJ1-3	CASSQGQGPGNTIYF	TGTGCCAGCAGCCAAGGACAGGGCCCTGGAAACACCATATATTTT
NA	TRBD1	TRBV5-1	TRBJ2-5	CASTRDSQETQYF	TGCGCCAGCACCCGGGACAGCCAAGAGACCCAGTACTTC
NA	TRBD2	TRBV28	TRBJ2-7	CASSSPISGSYEQYF	TGTGCCAGCAGTTCCCCCATTAGCGGGAGCTACGAGCAGTACTTC
NA	TRBD1	TRBV6-5	TRBJ1-2	CASRDPGQGTYGYTF	TGTGCCAGCAGGGACCCGGGACAGGGGACCTATGGCTACACCTTC
NA	NA	TRBV6-5	TRBJ1-3	CASSNRAGGRNTIYF	TGTGCCAGCTCCAACCGGGCGGGAGGGAGAAACACCATATATTTT
NA	NA	TRBV11-1	TRBJ2-7	CASSPSGWQATYEQYF	TGTGCCAGCAGCCCATCTGGATGGCAGGCAACCTACGAGCAGTACTTC
NA	TRBD2	TRBV6-2/TRBV6-3	TRBJ2-7	CASSDPSGGFYEQYF	TGTGCCAGCAGTGACCCTAGCGGGGGGTTCTACGAGCAGTACTTC
NA	NA	TRBV9	TRBJ1-1	CASSAPQGYSTEAFF	TGTGCCAGCAGCGCTCCCCAGGGTTACAGCACTGAAGCTTTCTTT
NA	NA	TRBV6-5	TRBJ1-1	CASSGTKNTEAFF	TGTGCCAGCTCCGGGACAAAGAACACTGAAGCTTTCTTT
NA	TRBD1	TRBV5-8	TRBJ2-7	CASSLAGRTGNEQYF	TGTGCCAGCAGCTTGGCTGGGCGGACAGGGAACGAGCAGTACTTC
NA	NA	TRBV7-8	TRBJ2-1	CASSPISRVSSYNEQFF	TGTGCCAGCAGCCCCATTTCGCGGGTGAGCTCCTACAATGAGCAGTTCTTC
NA	NA	TRBV18	TRBJ2-7	CASSGRMWGAYEQYF	TGTGCCAGCTCAGGGAGGATGTGGGGGGCCTACGAGCAGTACTTC
NA	TRBD2	TRBV6-1	TRBJ2-5	CASSETIGLAGGETQYF	TGTGCCAGCAGTGAAACGATTGGACTAGCGGGGGGAGAGACCCAGTACTTC
NA	TRBD1	TRBV7-2	TRBJ1-6	CASSLIEGAYSPLHF	TGTGCCAGCAGCTTGATTGAGGGGGCGTATTCACCCCTCCACTTT
once	NA	TRBV5-1	TRBJ2-1	CASTLNLALGNEQFF	TGCGCCAGCACATTGAACCTAGCCCTAGGCAATGAGCAGTTCTTC
NA	TRBD2	TRBV28	TRBJ2-1	CASSLWTSGTKNEQFF	TGTGCCAGCAGCCTTTGGACTAGCGGGACAAAGAATGAGCAGTTCTTC
few	TRBD1	TRBV7-2	TRBJ1-2	CASSPQGAVYGYTF	TGTGCCAGCAGCCCCCAGGGGGCAGTCTATGGCTACACCTTC
NA	NA	TRBV9	TRBJ2-2	CASSAGGPRSGTGELFF	TGTGCCAGCAGCGCAGGGGGGCCCAGGAGCGGCACCGGGGAGCTGTTTTTT
NA	NA	TRBV5-1	TRBJ2-7	CASSTGLMSYEQYF	TGCGCCAGCAGCACGGGACTTATGAGCTACGAGCAGTACTTC
NA	NA	TRBV28	TRBJ1-2	CASSPGQFYGYTF	TGTGCCAGCAGTCCTGGACAGTTCTATGGCTACACCTTC
NA	NA	TRBV18	TRBJ2-2	CASSGQGSNTGELFF	TGTGCCAGCTCAGGCCAGGGGTCGAACACCGGGGAGCTGTTTTTT
NA	NA	TRBV18	TRBJ2-3	CASSATGMGTDTQYF	TGTGCCAGCTCGGCGACAGGAATGGGGACAGATACGCAGTATTTT
few	NA	TRBV5-1	TRBJ1-1	CASSLAVNTEAFF	TGCGCCAGCAGCTTGGCGGTGAACACTGAAGCTTTCTTT
once	NA	TRBV9	TRBJ1-3	CASSVQGNSGNTIYF	TGTGCCAGCAGCGTACAGGGAAACTCTGGAAACACCATATATTTT
NA	NA	TRBV28	TRBJ1-1	CASSLVVNTEAFF	TGTGCCAGCAGTCTCGTCGTGAACACTGAAGCTTTCTTT
NA	TRBD2	TRBV29-1	TRBJ2-2	CSVSVAGGPGGELFF	TGCAGCGTGTCAGTAGCGGGAGGGCCTGGCGGGGAGCTGTTTTTT
NA	NA	TRBV5-6	TRBJ1-1	CASRPMTENTEAFF	TGTGCCAGCAGGCCCATGACAGAGAACACTGAAGCTTTCTTT
NA	NA	TRBV28	TRBJ2-7	CASTSEYEQYF	TGTGCCAGCACCTCTGAGTACGAGCAGTACTTC
NA	NA	TRBV24-1	TRBJ2-6	CATSAPQVSGANVLTF	TGTGCCACCAGTGCCCCTCAGGTCTCTGGGGCCAACGTCCTGACTTTC
NA	NA	TRBV5-4	TRBJ1-5	CASSPDRFSNQPQHF	TGTGCCAGCAGTCCCGACAGATTTAGCAATCAGCCCCAGCATTTT
few	NA	TRBV28	TRBJ2-7	CASSFSRGRYEQYF	TGTGCCAGCAGTTTCAGTCGGGGAAGGTACGAGCAGTACTTC
NA	NA	TRBV5-4	TRBJ2-2	CASSLRRGQGGELFF	TGTGCCAGCAGCTTGAGGAGGGGGCAAGGCGGGGAGCTGTTTTTT
NA	TRBD1	TRBV24-1	TRBJ2-7	CATGTGNYEQYF	TGTGCCACCGGGACAGGGAACTACGAGCAGTACTTC
NA	TRBD2	TRBV7-2	TRBJ2-3	CASSFASGLVGADTQYF	TGTGCCAGCAGCTTTGCGTCGGGACTAGTAGGGGCAGATACGCAGTATTTT
NA	TRBD1	TRBV28	TRBJ2-5	CASSLRGQGSETQYF	TGTGCCAGCAGTTTGAGAGGACAGGGTTCAGAGACCCAGTACTTC
NA	NA	TRBV28	TRBJ2-5	CASRKAGLLKETQYF	TGTGCCAGCAGGAAAGCGGGCCTTTTGAAAGAGACCCAGTACTTC
NA	NA	TRBV18	TRBJ2-7	CASSPPAGVEQYF	TGTGCCAGCTCACCACCGGCAGGGGTCGAGCAGTACTTC
NA	NA	TRBV7-2	TRBJ2-3	CASSFRGGVRTDTQYF	TGTGCCAGCAGCTTTCGAGGGGGGGTGAGGACAGATACGCAGTATTTT
NA	TRBD2	TRBV7-9	TRBJ2-1	CASSFGLHGRGVDNEQFF	TGTGCCAGCAGCTTTGGTCTACACGGGAGGGGAGTGGACAATGAGCAGTTCTTC
NA	NA	TRBV4-2	TRBJ1-5	CASSQSILSNQPQHF	TGTGCCAGCAGCCAAAGTATTCTTAGCAATCAGCCTCAGCATTTT
NA	TRBD2	TRBV10-3	TRBJ2-2	CAISAAAGVGTGELFF	TGTGCCATCAGTGCAGCAGCGGGAGTGGGGACCGGGGAGCTGTTTTTT
once	NA	TRBV2	TRBJ2-3	CASSVAGDTQYF	TGTGCCAGCAGTGTGGCAGGGGATACGCAGTATTTT
NA	TRBD1	TRBV28	TRBJ1-6	CASSLYRGLGSPLHF	TGTGCCAGCAGTTTATACAGGGGGCTTGGGTCACCCCTCCACTTT
NA	NA	TRBV5-4	TRBJ2-1	CASTYRDRASGEQFF	TGTGCCAGCACCTACCGGGACAGGGCTAGCGGGGAGCAGTTCTTC
NA	TRBD2	TRBV3-1/TRBV3-2	TRBJ2-5	CASSQRTSGRETQYF	TGTGCCAGCAGCCAGCGGACTAGCGGGAGGGAGACCCAGTACTTC
NA	NA	TRBV19	TRBJ2-5	CASSPRTPPETQYF	TGTGCCAGTAGTCCACGGACACCTCCAGAGACCCAGTACTTC
NA	TRBD1	TRBV7-9	TRBJ2-1	CASSPPLRDSKYNEQFF	TGTGCCAGCAGCCCACCCCTCCGGGACAGTAAATACAATGAGCAGTTCTTC
NA	TRBD1	TRBV11-3	TRBJ2-7	CASSRTGTDDEQYF	TGTGCCAGCAGCCGAACAGGGACAGACGACGAGCAGTACTTC
NA	NA	TRBV5-8	TRBJ2-2	CASPRLWTGELFF	TGTGCCAGCCCTAGACTGTGGACCGGGGAGCTGTTTTTT